This is a list of T cell receptor beta chains from one sample in a study of blood T cell repertoires in COVID-19. Profiled with immunoSEQ multiplex PCR; TCRdb holds only in-frame clones, not every one. The sample contains approximately 70,000 clones, roughly 80% of which appear only once. The specimen sequenced was peripheral blood. The receptors stem from a woman older than 75 with acute or convalescent COVID-19. Both conserved end residues are part of each CDR3. The order of the fields is V gene, J gene, clone size, D gene, CDR3 DNA, CDR3 protein. The D gene is left open where the match is weak. Size is stated for part of the rows, as once, few or many counts, or as a class when the clone is expanded.

v_call: TRBV12-5; j_call: TRBJ1-1; clone_size: .; d_call: .; cdr3_nt: TGTGCTAGTGGTTTGGCCCCGAAAGACAGGAAAATGAACACTGAAGCTTTCTTT; cdr3_aa: CASGLAPKDRKMNTEAFF
v_call: TRBV10-2; j_call: TRBJ1-1; clone_size: .; d_call: TRBD1; cdr3_nt: TGCGCCAGCAGTGGGACAGGGGGTGATACTGAAGCTTTCTTT; cdr3_aa: CASSGTGGDTEAFF
v_call: TRBV11-3; j_call: TRBJ1-1; clone_size: .; d_call: .; cdr3_nt: TGTGCCAGCAGCCCAAACGCGGTCACTGAAGCTTTCTTT; cdr3_aa: CASSPNAVTEAFF
v_call: TRBV3-1/TRBV3-2; j_call: TRBJ1-4; clone_size: .; d_call: TRBD1; cdr3_nt: TGTGCCAGCAGCCACTCGGACAGGGGGCAATTATATGAAAAACTGTTTTTT; cdr3_aa: CASSHSDRGQLYEKLFF
v_call: TRBV5-1; j_call: TRBJ1-3; clone_size: .; d_call: .; cdr3_nt: TGCGCCAGCAGCTTTCAGGGATCGAGCTCTGGAAACACCATATATTTT; cdr3_aa: CASSFQGSSSGNTIYF
v_call: TRBV2; j_call: TRBJ1-5; clone_size: .; d_call: .; cdr3_nt: TGTGCCAGCAGTGACCGGGGGGTTCCCTCTAGCAATCAGCCCCAGCATTTT; cdr3_aa: CASSDRGVPSSNQPQHF
v_call: TRBV5-1; j_call: TRBJ2-3; clone_size: once; d_call: TRBD2; cdr3_nt: TGCGCCAGCAGCTTGGCCCCCCGACTAGCGGGGCGGGGCACAGATACGCAGTATTTT; cdr3_aa: CASSLAPRLAGRGTDTQYF
v_call: TRBV9; j_call: TRBJ1-1; clone_size: .; d_call: .; cdr3_nt: TGTGCCAGCAGCGTACAGGGTACGCAGAACACTGAAGCTTTCTTT; cdr3_aa: CASSVQGTQNTEAFF
v_call: TRBV4-1; j_call: TRBJ1-4; clone_size: .; d_call: .; cdr3_nt: TGCGCCAGCAGCCCTCTCTATCTCAGGGAAACTAATGAAAAACTGTTTTTT; cdr3_aa: CASSPLYLRETNEKLFF
v_call: TRBV9; j_call: TRBJ2-3; clone_size: .; d_call: .; cdr3_nt: TGTGCCAGCAGCGTAGAGATGGGCCGTCGCACAGATACGCAGTATTTT; cdr3_aa: CASSVEMGRRTDTQYF
v_call: TRBV5-1; j_call: TRBJ2-7; clone_size: .; d_call: TRBD1; cdr3_nt: TGCGCCAGCAGCCGCGACAGGGTCGAACCCTACGAGCAGTACTTC; cdr3_aa: CASSRDRVEPYEQYF
v_call: TRBV18; j_call: TRBJ1-5; clone_size: .; d_call: .; cdr3_nt: TGTGCCAGCTCACCGGGAACAGGGAGAGGTCGCAATCAGCCCCAGCATTTT; cdr3_aa: CASSPGTGRGRNQPQHF
v_call: TRBV7-2; j_call: TRBJ1-3; clone_size: .; d_call: .; cdr3_nt: TGTGCCAGCAGCCTCAGTTCGTACTCTGGAAACACCATATATTTT; cdr3_aa: CASSLSSYSGNTIYF
v_call: TRBV19; j_call: TRBJ1-1; clone_size: .; d_call: .; cdr3_nt: TGTGCCAGCCGATTAGGAGGGAACACTGAAGCTTTCTTT; cdr3_aa: CASRLGGNTEAFF
v_call: TRBV13; j_call: TRBJ2-1; clone_size: .; d_call: TRBD1; cdr3_nt: TGTGCCAGCAGCTTGGGGACAGGCCCAAGCGATGAGCAGTTCTTC; cdr3_aa: CASSLGTGPSDEQFF
v_call: TRBV2; j_call: TRBJ1-1; clone_size: .; d_call: TRBD1; cdr3_nt: TGTGCCAGCAGTCACACCGGGACAGGGGAGTCAGCTTTCTTT; cdr3_aa: CASSHTGTGESAFF
v_call: TRBV6-5; j_call: TRBJ1-1; clone_size: once; d_call: .; cdr3_nt: TGTGCCAGCAAGGTTGATCCCAGGGTGAACACTGAAGCTTTCTTT; cdr3_aa: CASKVDPRVNTEAFF
v_call: TRBV5-1; j_call: TRBJ1-1; clone_size: .; d_call: .; cdr3_nt: TGCGCCAGCAGCGACTCGGGGAGGGGAGCTTTCTTT; cdr3_aa: CASSDSGRGAFF
v_call: TRBV7-8; j_call: TRBJ1-2; clone_size: .; d_call: TRBD1; cdr3_nt: TGTGCCAGCAGCTTAGCGCGGACAGGGAACTATGGCTACACCTTC; cdr3_aa: CASSLARTGNYGYTF
v_call: TRBV2; j_call: TRBJ2-7; clone_size: .; d_call: .; cdr3_nt: TGTGCCAGCAGTGGGCCGGGACTCAGATACGAGCAGTACTTC; cdr3_aa: CASSGPGLRYEQYF
v_call: TRBV25-1; j_call: TRBJ2-5; clone_size: .; d_call: .; cdr3_nt: TGTGCCAGCAGTGAATACAGGGGGAGGCAAGAGACCCAGTACTTC; cdr3_aa: CASSEYRGRQETQYF
v_call: TRBV5-1; j_call: TRBJ2-2; clone_size: .; d_call: TRBD2; cdr3_nt: TGCGCCAGCAGCCAAGCAGGACTAGCGGCGAACACCGGGGAGCTGTTTTTT; cdr3_aa: CASSQAGLAANTGELFF
v_call: TRBV7-8; j_call: TRBJ2-5; clone_size: .; d_call: .; cdr3_nt: TGTGCCAGCAGCGTTAGCAAGTTCCAAGAGACCCAGTACTTC; cdr3_aa: CASSVSKFQETQYF
v_call: TRBV11-2; j_call: TRBJ2-7; clone_size: .; d_call: TRBD1; cdr3_nt: TGTGCCAGCAGCCAACAGACAGGGAAAGGCACCTACGAGCAGTACTTC; cdr3_aa: CASSQQTGKGTYEQYF
v_call: TRBV7-2; j_call: TRBJ1-5; clone_size: .; d_call: .; cdr3_nt: TGTGCCAGCAGCTTTCAGGGAAATCAGCCCCAGCATTTT; cdr3_aa: CASSFQGNQPQHF
v_call: TRBV19; j_call: TRBJ1-1; clone_size: .; d_call: .; cdr3_nt: TGTGCCAGTAGTAAATACAGGGACACTGAAGCTTTCTTT; cdr3_aa: CASSKYRDTEAFF
v_call: TRBV5-4; j_call: TRBJ2-1; clone_size: .; d_call: .; cdr3_nt: TGTGCCAGCAGCTTGGAACGGGTAAGCTCCTACAATGAGCAGTTCTTC; cdr3_aa: CASSLERVSSYNEQFF
v_call: TRBV4-1; j_call: TRBJ2-1; clone_size: .; d_call: TRBD1; cdr3_nt: TGCGCCAGCAGCCAAGCCTTAACAGGGGGCCCTTACAATGAGCAGTTCTTC; cdr3_aa: CASSQALTGGPYNEQFF
v_call: TRBV6-5; j_call: TRBJ1-2; clone_size: .; d_call: .; cdr3_nt: TGTGCCGCCTCACCTGCGAACTATGGCTACACCTTC; cdr3_aa: CAASPANYGYTF
v_call: TRBV5-1; j_call: TRBJ2-7; clone_size: .; d_call: TRBD1; cdr3_nt: TGCGCCAGCAGCACAGGACAGGGTGTGGGATCCGAGCAGTACTTC; cdr3_aa: CASSTGQGVGSEQYF
v_call: TRBV7-9; j_call: TRBJ2-2; clone_size: .; d_call: TRBD2; cdr3_nt: TGTGCCAGCAGCTTAGGACTAGCGGAGAGCGGGGAGCTGTTTTTT; cdr3_aa: CASSLGLAESGELFF
v_call: TRBV6-2/TRBV6-3; j_call: TRBJ2-2; clone_size: .; d_call: .; cdr3_nt: TGTGCCAGCAGTTCCAACCGGTCCCCCGGTGGCGGGGAGCTGTTTTTT; cdr3_aa: CASSSNRSPGGGELFF
v_call: TRBV11-2; j_call: TRBJ1-3; clone_size: .; d_call: .; cdr3_nt: TGTGCCAGCAGCTATTCGAGGGATGGAAACACCATATATTTT; cdr3_aa: CASSYSRDGNTIYF
v_call: TRBV2; j_call: TRBJ2-7; clone_size: .; d_call: TRBD1; cdr3_nt: TGTGCCAGCAGAAGACAGGGCAGTACCTACGAGCAGTACTTC; cdr3_aa: CASRRQGSTYEQYF
v_call: TRBV15; j_call: TRBJ2-5; clone_size: .; d_call: TRBD1; cdr3_nt: TGTGCCACCAGCGAACGGACAGGCCGAGAGACCCAGTACTTC; cdr3_aa: CATSERTGRETQYF
v_call: TRBV20-1; j_call: TRBJ2-1; clone_size: .; d_call: TRBD2; cdr3_nt: TGCAGTGCTAGTAGCGGGGGGGCCTTCGATGAGCAGTTCTTC; cdr3_aa: CSASSGGAFDEQFF
v_call: TRBV7-2; j_call: TRBJ2-4; clone_size: .; d_call: .; cdr3_nt: TGTGCCAGCAGCTTTACAGGGCTACTAGCCAAAAACATTCAGTACTTC; cdr3_aa: CASSFTGLLAKNIQYF
v_call: TRBV5-6; j_call: TRBJ1-2; clone_size: .; d_call: .; cdr3_nt: TGTGCCAGCAGCCTGCCCGGACGAGGAGGCTATGGCTACACCTTC; cdr3_aa: CASSLPGRGGYGYTF
v_call: TRBV4-1; j_call: TRBJ1-5; clone_size: few; d_call: .; cdr3_nt: TGCGCCAGCAGCCAAGATACAAGCAATCAGCCCCAGCATTTT; cdr3_aa: CASSQDTSNQPQHF
v_call: TRBV5-4; j_call: TRBJ2-1; clone_size: .; d_call: .; cdr3_nt: TGTGCCAGCAGCTTGGTCACAGGGAAGAACAATGAGCAGTTCTTC; cdr3_aa: CASSLVTGKNNEQFF
v_call: TRBV2; j_call: TRBJ1-2; clone_size: .; d_call: TRBD1; cdr3_nt: TGTGCCAGCAGTATCGACAGGGGTGATGGCTACACCTTC; cdr3_aa: CASSIDRGDGYTF
v_call: TRBV29-1; j_call: TRBJ2-5; clone_size: .; d_call: TRBD2; cdr3_nt: TGCAGCGTTCGGGGACTAGAAGAGACCCAGTACTTC; cdr3_aa: CSVRGLEETQYF
v_call: TRBV11-2; j_call: TRBJ1-3; clone_size: .; d_call: TRBD1; cdr3_nt: TGTGCCAGCAGCGCCCTGACAGGGGCTGGAAACACCATATATTTT; cdr3_aa: CASSALTGAGNTIYF
v_call: TRBV11-2; j_call: TRBJ2-1; clone_size: .; d_call: .; cdr3_nt: TGTGCCAGCAGCTTAGGACAGGCGCAGCACAATGAGCAGTTCTTC; cdr3_aa: CASSLGQAQHNEQFF
v_call: TRBV7-2; j_call: TRBJ1-2; clone_size: few; d_call: TRBD1; cdr3_nt: TGTGCCAGCAGCTTAGAACCGACAGGGAGAGGCTACACCTTC; cdr3_aa: CASSLEPTGRGYTF
v_call: TRBV7-2; j_call: TRBJ1-2; clone_size: once; d_call: TRBD1; cdr3_nt: TGTGCCAGCAGCCTAAGGCAGGGGGGTGGCTACACCTTC; cdr3_aa: CASSLRQGGGYTF
v_call: TRBV30; j_call: TRBJ1-1; clone_size: .; d_call: .; cdr3_nt: TGTGCCAAAAGCCTCCGGGGGAACACTGAAGCTTTCTTT; cdr3_aa: CAKSLRGNTEAFF
v_call: TRBV5-5; j_call: TRBJ1-4; clone_size: few; d_call: .; cdr3_nt: TGTGCCAGCCGCCCGTACAGGGACGAAAAACTGTTTTTT; cdr3_aa: CASRPYRDEKLFF
v_call: TRBV19; j_call: TRBJ2-1; clone_size: .; d_call: TRBD2; cdr3_nt: TGTGCCGGTAGTAAGGCCGGGACTAGCGGGGACAATGAGCAGTTCTTC; cdr3_aa: CAGSKAGTSGDNEQFF
v_call: TRBV12-3/TRBV12-4; j_call: TRBJ1-1; clone_size: .; d_call: .; cdr3_nt: TGTGCCAGCAGCCGACAGACTGAAGCTTTCTTT; cdr3_aa: CASSRQTEAFF
v_call: TRBV2; j_call: TRBJ1-1; clone_size: .; d_call: TRBD1; cdr3_nt: TGTGCCAGCAAGTTTGAGGGGGCACAGAACACTGAAGCTTTCTTT; cdr3_aa: CASKFEGAQNTEAFF
v_call: TRBV6-2/TRBV6-3; j_call: TRBJ2-5; clone_size: once; d_call: .; cdr3_nt: TGTGCCAGCAGTTACGTTACTGGTGAGAACTTGTACCAAGAGACCCAGTACTTC; cdr3_aa: CASSYVTGENLYQETQYF
v_call: TRBV5-1; j_call: TRBJ2-3; clone_size: .; d_call: .; cdr3_nt: TGCGCCAGCAGCTTGGAGGGCGGGAGCACAGATACGCAGTATTTT; cdr3_aa: CASSLEGGSTDTQYF